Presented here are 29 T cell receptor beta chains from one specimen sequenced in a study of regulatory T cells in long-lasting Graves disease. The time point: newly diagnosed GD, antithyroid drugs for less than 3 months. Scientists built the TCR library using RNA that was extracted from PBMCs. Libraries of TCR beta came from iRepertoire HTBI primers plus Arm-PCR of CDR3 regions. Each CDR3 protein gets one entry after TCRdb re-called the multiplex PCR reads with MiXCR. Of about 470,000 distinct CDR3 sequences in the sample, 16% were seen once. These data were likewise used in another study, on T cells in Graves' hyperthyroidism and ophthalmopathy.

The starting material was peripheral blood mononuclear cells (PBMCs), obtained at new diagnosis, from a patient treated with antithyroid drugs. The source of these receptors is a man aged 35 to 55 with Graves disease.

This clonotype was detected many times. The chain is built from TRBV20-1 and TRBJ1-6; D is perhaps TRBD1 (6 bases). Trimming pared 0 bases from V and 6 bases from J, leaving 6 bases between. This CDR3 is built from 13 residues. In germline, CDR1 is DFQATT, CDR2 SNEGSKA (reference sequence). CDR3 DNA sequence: TGCAGTGCTAGAGAACAGGGTAATTCACCCCTCCACTTT. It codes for CSAREQGNSPLHF.

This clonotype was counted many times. CDR3 sequence reads: CASSPRLALNETQYF. The CDR3 nucleotides are TGTGCCAGCAGCCCCAGGCTAGCACTTAATGAGACCCAGTACTTC. The chain uses TRBV7-9 and TRBJ2-5; possibly TRBD2 for D (5 bases). This CDR3 contains 15 residues. Germline V lookup: CDR1 SEHNR, CDR2 FQNEAQ (reference sequence). The V end was cut by 5 bases, the J end by 5 bases, with 18 bases between.

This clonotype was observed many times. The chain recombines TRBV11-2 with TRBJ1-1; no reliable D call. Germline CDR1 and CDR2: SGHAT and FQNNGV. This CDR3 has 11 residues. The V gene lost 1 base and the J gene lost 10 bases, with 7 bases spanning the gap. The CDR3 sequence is CASSLAGLAFF. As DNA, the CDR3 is TGTGCCAGCAGCTTAGCGGGCTTAGCTTTCTTT.

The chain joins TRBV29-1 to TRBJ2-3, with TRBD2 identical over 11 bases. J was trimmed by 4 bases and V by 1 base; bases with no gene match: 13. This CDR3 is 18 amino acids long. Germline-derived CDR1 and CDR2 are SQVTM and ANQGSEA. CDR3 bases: TGCAGCGTTGAAGGGCCCGATAGCGGGAGGGCCCCCCCAGATACGCAGTATTTT. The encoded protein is CSVEGPDSGRAPPDTQYF.

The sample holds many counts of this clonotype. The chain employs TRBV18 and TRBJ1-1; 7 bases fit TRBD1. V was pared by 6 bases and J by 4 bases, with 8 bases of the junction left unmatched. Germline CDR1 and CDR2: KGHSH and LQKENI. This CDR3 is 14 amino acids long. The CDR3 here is CASSLTGTSTEAFF. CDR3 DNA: TGTGCCAGCTCCCTGACAGGGACGAGCACTGAAGCTTTCTTT.

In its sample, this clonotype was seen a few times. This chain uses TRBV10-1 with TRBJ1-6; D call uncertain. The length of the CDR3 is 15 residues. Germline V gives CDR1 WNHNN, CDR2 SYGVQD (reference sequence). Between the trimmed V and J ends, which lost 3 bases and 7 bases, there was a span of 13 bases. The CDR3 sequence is CASSERASGNSPLHF. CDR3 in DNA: TGCGCCAGCAGTGAAAGGGCCTCGGGGAATTCACCCCTCCACTTT.

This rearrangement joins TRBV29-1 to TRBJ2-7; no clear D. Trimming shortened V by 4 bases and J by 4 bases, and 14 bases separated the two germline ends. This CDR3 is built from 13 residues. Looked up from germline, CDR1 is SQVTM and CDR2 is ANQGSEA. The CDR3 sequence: CSVGWGRSYEQYF. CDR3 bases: TGCAGCGTTGGTTGGGGAAGGTCGTACGAGCAGTACTTC.

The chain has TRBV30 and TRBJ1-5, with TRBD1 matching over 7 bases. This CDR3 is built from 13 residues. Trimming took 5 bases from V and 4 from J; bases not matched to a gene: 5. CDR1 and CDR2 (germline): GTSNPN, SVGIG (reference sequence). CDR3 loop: CAWAQGVNQPQHF. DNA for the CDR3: TGTGCCTGGGCGCAGGGGGTGAATCAGCCCCAGCATTTT.

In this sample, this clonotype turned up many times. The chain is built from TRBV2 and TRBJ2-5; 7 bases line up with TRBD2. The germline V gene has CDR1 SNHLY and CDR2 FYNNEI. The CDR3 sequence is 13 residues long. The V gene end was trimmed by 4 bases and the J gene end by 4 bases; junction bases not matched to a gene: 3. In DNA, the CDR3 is TGTGCCAGCAGTGGCGGGAGTACAGAGACCCAGTACTTC. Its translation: CASSGGSTETQYF. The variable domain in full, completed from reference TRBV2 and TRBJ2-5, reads EPEVTQTPSHQVTQMGQEVILRCVPISNHLYFYWYRQILGQKVEFLVSFYNNEISEKSEIFDDQFSVERPDGSNFTLKIRSTKLEDSAMYFCASSGGSTETQYFGPGTRLLVL.

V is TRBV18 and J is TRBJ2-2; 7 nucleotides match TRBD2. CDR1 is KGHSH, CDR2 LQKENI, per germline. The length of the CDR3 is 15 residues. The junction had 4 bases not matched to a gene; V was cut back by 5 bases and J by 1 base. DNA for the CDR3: TGTGCCAGCTCATCCCTAGCGGTGAACACCGGGGAGCTGTTTTTT. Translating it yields CASSSLAVNTGELFF.

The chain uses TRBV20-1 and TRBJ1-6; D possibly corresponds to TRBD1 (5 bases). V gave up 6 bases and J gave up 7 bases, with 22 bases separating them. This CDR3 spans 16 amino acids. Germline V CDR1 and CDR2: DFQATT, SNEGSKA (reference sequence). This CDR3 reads CSAISGTQGLNSPLHF. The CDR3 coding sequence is TGCAGTGCGATTTCCGGGACCCAAGGGTTGAATTCACCCCTCCACTTT.

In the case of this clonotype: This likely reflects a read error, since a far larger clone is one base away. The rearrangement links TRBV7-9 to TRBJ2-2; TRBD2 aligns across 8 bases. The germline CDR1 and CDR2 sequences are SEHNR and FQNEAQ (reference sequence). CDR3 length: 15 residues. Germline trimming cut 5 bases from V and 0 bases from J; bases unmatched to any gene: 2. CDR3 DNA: TGTGCCAGCAGCCGGGGACTAGCGAACACCGGGGAGCTGTTTTTT. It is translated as CASSRGLANTGELFF.

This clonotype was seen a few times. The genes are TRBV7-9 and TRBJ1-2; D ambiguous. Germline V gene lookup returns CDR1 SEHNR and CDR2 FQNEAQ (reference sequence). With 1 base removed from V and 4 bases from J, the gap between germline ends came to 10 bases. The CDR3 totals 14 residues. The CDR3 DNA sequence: TGTGCCAGCAGCTTAGTCACAGCCCTCTATGGCTACACCTTC. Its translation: CASSLVTALYGYTF.

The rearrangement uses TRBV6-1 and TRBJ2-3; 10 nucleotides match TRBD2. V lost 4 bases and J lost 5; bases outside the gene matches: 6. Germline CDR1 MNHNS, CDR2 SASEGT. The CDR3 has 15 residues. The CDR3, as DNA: TGTGCCAGCAGTGTCAAGCGGGAGGGCCGAGATACGCAGTATTTT. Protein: CASSVKREGRDTQYF.

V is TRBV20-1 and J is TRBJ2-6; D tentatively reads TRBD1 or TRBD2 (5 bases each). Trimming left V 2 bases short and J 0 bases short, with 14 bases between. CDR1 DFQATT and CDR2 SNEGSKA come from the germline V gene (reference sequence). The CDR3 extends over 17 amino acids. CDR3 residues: CSARSGAGASGANVLTF. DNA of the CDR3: TGCAGTGCTAGATCCGGGGCCGGAGCCTCTGGGGCCAACGTCCTGACTTTC.

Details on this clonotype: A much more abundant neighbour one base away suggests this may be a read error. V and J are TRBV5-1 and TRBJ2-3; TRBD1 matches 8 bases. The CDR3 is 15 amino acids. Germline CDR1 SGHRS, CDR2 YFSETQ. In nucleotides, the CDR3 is TGTGCCAGCAGCGCCAGGGGGCGAGGGGCAGATGCGCAGTATTTT. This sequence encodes CASSARGRGADAQYF.

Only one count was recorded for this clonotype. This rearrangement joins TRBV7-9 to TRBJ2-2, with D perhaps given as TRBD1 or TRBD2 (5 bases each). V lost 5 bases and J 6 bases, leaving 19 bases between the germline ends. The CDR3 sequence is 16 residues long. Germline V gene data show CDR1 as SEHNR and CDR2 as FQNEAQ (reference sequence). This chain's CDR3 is CASSLGALGSAGELFF. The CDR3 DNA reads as TGTGCCAGCAGCCTCGGGGCCTTGGGAAGTGCCGGGGAGCTGTTTTTT.

The CDR3 DNA sequence: TGTGCCAGCAGCTTACCTCTAGGCGAGCAGTTCTTC. It specifies CASSLPLGEQFF. This chain links TRBV7-9 with TRBJ2-1; D is unclear. V lost 2 bases, J lost 10 bases, and 9 bases lay in between. This CDR3 region has 12 residues. CDR1 is SEHNR, CDR2 FQNEAQ, per germline (reference sequence).

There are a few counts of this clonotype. DNA for the CDR3: TGCAGTGCTAGAGACCCCGGAAACACCATATATTTT. Protein product: CSARDPGNTIYF. This chain connects TRBV20-1 to TRBJ1-3; D is ambiguous. This CDR3 comprises 12 residues. V lost 0 bases and J lost 4, with 4 bases in between. Germline values: CDR1 DFQATT, CDR2 SNEGSKA (reference sequence).

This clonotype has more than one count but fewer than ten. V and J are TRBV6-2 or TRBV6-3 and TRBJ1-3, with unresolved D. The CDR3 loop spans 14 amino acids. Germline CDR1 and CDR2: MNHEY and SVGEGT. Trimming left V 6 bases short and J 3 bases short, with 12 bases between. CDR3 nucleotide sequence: TGTGCCAGCAGCGGAAGGACGGATGGAAACACCATATATTTT. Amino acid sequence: CASSGRTDGNTIYF.

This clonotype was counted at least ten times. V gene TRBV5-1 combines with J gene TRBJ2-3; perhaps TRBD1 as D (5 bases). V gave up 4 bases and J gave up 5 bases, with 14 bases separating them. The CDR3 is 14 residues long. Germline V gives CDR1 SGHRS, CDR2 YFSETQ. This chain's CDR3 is CASSIRTTQDTQYF. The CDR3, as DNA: TGCGCCAGCAGCATAAGGACAACCCAAGATACGCAGTATTTT. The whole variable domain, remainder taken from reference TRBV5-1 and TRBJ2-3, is KAGVTQTPRYLIKTRGQQVTLSCSPISGHRSVSWYQQTPGQGLQFLFEYFSETQRNKGNFPGRFSGRQFSNSRSEMNVSTLELGDSALYLCASSIRTTQDTQYFGPGTRLTVL.

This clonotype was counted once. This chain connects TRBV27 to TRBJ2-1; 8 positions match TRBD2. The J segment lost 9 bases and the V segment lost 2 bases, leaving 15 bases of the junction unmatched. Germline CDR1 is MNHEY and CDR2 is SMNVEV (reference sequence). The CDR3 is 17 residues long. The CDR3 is CASSLGGVGREDGEQFF. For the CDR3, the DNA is TGTGCCAGCAGTTTAGGCGGCGTGGGGCGGGAGGATGGTGAGCAGTTCTTC.

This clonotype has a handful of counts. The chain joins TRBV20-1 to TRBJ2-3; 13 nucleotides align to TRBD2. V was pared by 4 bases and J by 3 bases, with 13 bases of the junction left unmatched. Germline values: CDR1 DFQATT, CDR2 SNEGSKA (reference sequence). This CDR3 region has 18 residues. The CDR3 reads CSANDPGLAGSETDTQYF. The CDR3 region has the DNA TGCAGTGCTAACGATCCGGGACTAGCGGGATCTGAAACAGATACGCAGTATTTT.

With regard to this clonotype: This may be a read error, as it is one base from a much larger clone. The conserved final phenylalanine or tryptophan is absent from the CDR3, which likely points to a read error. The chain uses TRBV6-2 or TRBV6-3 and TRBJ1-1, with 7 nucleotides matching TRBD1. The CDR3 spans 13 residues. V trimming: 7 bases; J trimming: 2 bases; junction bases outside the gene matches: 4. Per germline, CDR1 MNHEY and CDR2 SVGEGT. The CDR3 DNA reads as TGTGCCAGCAATAAGGGGGCTAACACTGAAGCTTTCCTT. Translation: CASNKGANTEAFL.

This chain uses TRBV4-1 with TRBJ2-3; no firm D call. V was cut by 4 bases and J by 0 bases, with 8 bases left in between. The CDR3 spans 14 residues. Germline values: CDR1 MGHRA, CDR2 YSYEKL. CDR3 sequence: CASSLLYSTDTQYF. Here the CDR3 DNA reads TGCGCCAGCAGCCTTTTGTACAGCACAGATACGCAGTATTTT.

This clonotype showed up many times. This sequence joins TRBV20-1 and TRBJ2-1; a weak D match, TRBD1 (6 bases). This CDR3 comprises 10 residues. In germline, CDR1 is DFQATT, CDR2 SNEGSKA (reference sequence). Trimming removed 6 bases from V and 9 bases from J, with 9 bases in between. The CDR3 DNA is TGCAGTGCCGGGACAATTGAGCAGTTCTTC. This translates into CSAGTIEQFF.

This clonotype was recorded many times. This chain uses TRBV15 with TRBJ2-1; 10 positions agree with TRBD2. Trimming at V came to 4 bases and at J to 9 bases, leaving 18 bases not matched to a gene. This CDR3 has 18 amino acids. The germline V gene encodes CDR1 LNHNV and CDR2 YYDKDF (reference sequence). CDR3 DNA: TGTGCCACCAGCACAGAAAATACCTGGCTAGCGGGAGATTTTGAGCAGTTCTTC. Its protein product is CATSTENTWLAGDFEQFF.

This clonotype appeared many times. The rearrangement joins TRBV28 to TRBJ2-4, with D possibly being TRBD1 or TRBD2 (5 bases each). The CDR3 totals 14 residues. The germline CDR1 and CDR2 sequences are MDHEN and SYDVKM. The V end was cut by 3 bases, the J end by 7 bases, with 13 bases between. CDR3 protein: CASSLSGTENIQYF. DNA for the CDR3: TGTGCCAGCAGTTTGTCCGGGACGGAGAACATTCAGTACTTC.

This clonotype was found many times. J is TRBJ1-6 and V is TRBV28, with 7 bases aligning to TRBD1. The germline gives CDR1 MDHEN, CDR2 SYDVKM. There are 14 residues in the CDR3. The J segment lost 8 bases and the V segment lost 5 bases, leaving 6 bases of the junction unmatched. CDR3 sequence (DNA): TGTGCCAGCAGTGTGACAGGGAAAGATTCACCCCTCCACTTT. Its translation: CASSVTGKDSPLHF. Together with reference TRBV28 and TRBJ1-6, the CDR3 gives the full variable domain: DVKVTQSSRYLVKRTGEKVFLECVQDMDHENMFWYRQDPGLGLRLIYFSYDVKMKEKGDIPEGYSVSREKKERFSLILESASTNQTSMYLCASSVTGKDSPLHFGNGTRLTVT.